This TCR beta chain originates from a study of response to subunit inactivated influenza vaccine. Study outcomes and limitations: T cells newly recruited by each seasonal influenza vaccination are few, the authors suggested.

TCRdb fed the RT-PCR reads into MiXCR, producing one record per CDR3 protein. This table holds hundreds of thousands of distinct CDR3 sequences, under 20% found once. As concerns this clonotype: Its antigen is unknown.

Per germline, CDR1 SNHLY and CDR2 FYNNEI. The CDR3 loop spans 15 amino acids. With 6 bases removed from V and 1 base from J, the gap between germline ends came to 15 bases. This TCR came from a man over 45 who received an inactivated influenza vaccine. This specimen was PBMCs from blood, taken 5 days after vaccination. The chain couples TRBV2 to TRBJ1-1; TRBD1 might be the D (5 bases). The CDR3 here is CASRAFGGGNTEAFF. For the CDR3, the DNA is TGTGCCAGCAGGGCATTTGGGGGAGGGAACACTGAAGCTTTCTTT.